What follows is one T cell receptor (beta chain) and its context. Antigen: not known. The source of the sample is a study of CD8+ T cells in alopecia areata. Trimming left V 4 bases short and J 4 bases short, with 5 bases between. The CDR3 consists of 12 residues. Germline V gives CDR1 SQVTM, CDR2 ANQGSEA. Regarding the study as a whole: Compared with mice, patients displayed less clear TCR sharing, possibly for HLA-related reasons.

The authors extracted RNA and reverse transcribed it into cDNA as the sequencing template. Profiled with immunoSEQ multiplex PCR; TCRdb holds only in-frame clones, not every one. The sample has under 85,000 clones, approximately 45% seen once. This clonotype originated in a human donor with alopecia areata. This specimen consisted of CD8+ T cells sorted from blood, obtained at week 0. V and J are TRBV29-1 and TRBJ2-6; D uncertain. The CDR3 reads CSVGEGANVLTF. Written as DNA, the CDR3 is TGCAGCGTTGGCGAGGGGGCCAACGTCCTGACTTTC.